This T cell receptor beta chain was identified in a study of blood T cell repertoires in COVID-19. Study-wide background: Material from acute and convalescent COVID-19 was sourced from the United States, Italy and Spain.

Germline CDR1 ENHRY, CDR2 SYGVKD. The CDR3 runs 13 residues. The V gene lost 4 bases and the J gene lost 5 bases, with 12 bases spanning the gap. How the authors handled the data: Reference gene primer amplification yielded estimated nucleated cell counts. Some clones are missing from TCRdb's copy, which holds only in-frame ones; the method was immunoSEQ multiplex PCR. The V and J calls and the clone size are those of that table, but D and trimming were determined from the DNA. The sample holds some 200,000 clones, around 90% seen once. Cohorts were assigned according to the clinical history that participants reported.

This TCR came from a woman aged 25 to 39 who had recovered from COVID-19. V and J are TRBV10-3 and TRBJ2-7; D is perhaps TRBD2 (6 bases). What was sequenced was PBMCs or T cells enriched from blood (not recorded which). CDR3 in amino acids: CAISGGTSHEQYF. CDR3 DNA sequence: TGTGCCATCAGTGGCGGCACTAGCCACGAGCAGTACTTC.